This TCR beta chain was sequenced in a study of long-term antiretroviral therapy in people with HIV (dated by TCRdb to about 2022). In the study overall: The earliest samples were collected roughly a decade before the 2015 WHO recommendation for immediate ART, at a time when ART was usually postponed until CD4 counts fell. This retrospective serial study examined whether starting ART and sustained HIV suppression were associated with changes in the composition and diversity of the TRB repertoire in peripheral blood. From 25 to 30 adults with confirmed HIV infection, the cohort provided 150 to 200 cryopreserved PBMC samples, gathered serially across a mean of around six years (range 1-12). About 35% of the 30 participants with HIV were female. Test extractions of a monoclonal T-cell line alongside approximately 34 polyclonal samples showed no cross-contamination during QIAcube processing.

Overall study results and their limits: CDR3 length ranges in HIV repertoires were narrower than in controls, and network structure suggested an antigen-experienced repertoire with only a slight naive shift after ART. Starting ART was linked to a significant rise in TRB diversity, yet even with long-term ART the diversity remained significantly lower than in transplant donor controls. At every time point, the repertoire was dominated by expanded TRB clones first identified before ART initiation, although this dominance fluctuated and, in many PLHIV, declined after ART. Because PBMC availability was limited, only the TCR beta chain was sequenced, with no alpha chain pairing. Inferences about post-ART repertoire changes are limited because no data were available on ART adherence, viral resistance or therapy changes. The samples were dated from about 2004 to 2017, and the ART regimens that were used may be less effective than current ART regimens. Because pre-ART samples had limited cell numbers, unsorted PBMC were profiled rather than sorted CD4+ and CD8+ T cells.

Reading from cysteine to phenylalanine, the CDR3 counts 16 amino acids. Only CDR3 DNA is held: 48 bases, read in frame from base 1. The trim is 0 bases for V and 0 bases for J, with a gap of 10 bases between the germline ends. In the germline V gene (reference sequence), CDR1 corresponds to SGHKS and CDR2 to YYEKEE. The immunoSEQ hsTCRB v3.0 assay was used at survey level resolution to sequence the TRB variable region. The targeted TRB sequencing depth was roughly 40,000-50,000 T-cell genomes per sample. TRB libraries were pooled and sequenced on an Illumina MiSeq using a v3 150-cycle kit. The paper's processing steps were these. Repertoire analysis was performed in R inside a reproducible Nextflow workflow that covered QC, data transformation and analysis. Custom analyses were implemented in LymphoSeq2, an R package for AIRR-Seq data exploration. A handful of samples that produced fewer than 5000 total TRB sequences were removed, so about 200 HIV repertoires were analyzed. Among the approximately 180 retained HIV repertoires, more than 55 were collected before ART initiation and roughly 130 after ART initiation. Repertoires were downsampled to 5000 TRB nucleotide sequences, with summary statistics averaged over 100 downsampling iterations. The analysis kept only TRB sequences whose CDR3 regions were at least seven amino acids long. Diversity was assessed using a clonality score derived from Shannon entropy and using the Gini coefficient. In repertoire networks, the top 5000 CDR3 amino acid sequences were linked whenever an edit distance of one separated two sequences. GLIPH2 predicted antigen specificity groups and MHC restriction for TRB CDR3 amino acid sequences. To flag known associations with CMV, EBV, HIV or tissue antigens, CDR3 amino acid sequences were compared against VDJdb and McPAS-TCR. Pre-ART, post-ART and control groups were compared with Wilcoxon signed-rank tests and Holm-Bonferroni correction. Not all clones reach the TCRdb copy of this immuneACCESS table, which keeps in-frame sequences only. Checked studies attribute under half of the gap to unresolved V genes and leave the rest unexplained. The V and J calls and clone size come from that table; D and trimming were worked out from the DNA. The sample has 35,000 or so clones on record, 60% to 85% of them singletons. Together, the top ten hold roughly 6.6% of the sample.

To be included, a participant needed at least one PBMC sample from before ART initiation plus at least two post-ART samples. All participants with HIV were treated in the United States of America. Before DNA extraction, cryopreserved samples containing roughly 1-10 million PBMC were thawed and washed. At the time of the earliest PBMC sample, participants with HIV were aged between about 20 and 54 years. Per participant, PBMC samples came from 1-4 timepoints prior to ART initiation and 2-8 timepoints following ART initiation, for a median of 7 samples. Serial HIV viral load, CD4+ T-cell count, ART history and demographic data were obtained for every participant. Genomic DNA was extracted from unsorted PBMC with a Qiagen kit on a QIAcube, with processing performed in batches of 12 samples. As regards this clone: Its recognized antigen is unknown. Per-nucleotide qualities are absent, and no much larger clonotype sits a single base away.

The chain links TRBV5-5 with TRBJ2-1; the D gene is perhaps TRBD1 or TRBD2, as each covers 5 bases. This sequence was found in a woman aged 45 to 65 with HIV. Specimen: unsorted PBMCs, collected 2 years after starting antiretroviral therapy. This receptor has the CDR3 CASSLGGLSSYNEQFF. The DNA is as follows: TGTGCCAGCAGCTTGGGGGGGTTGAGCTCCTACAATGAGCAGTTCTTC.